This T cell receptor (beta chain) was sequenced during a study of blood T cells in healthy people across ages. Next came a second PCR, run for about 7 to 12 cycles, which used a sample-barcoded 5' primer along with a J-beta primer mix. TCRdb used MiXCR to reprocess the 5' RACE reads, holding one entry per CDR3 protein. The sample lists about 400,000 distinct CDR3 sequences, 45% to 60% occurring once. The germline V and J ends were trimmed by 6 bases and 2 bases, with 11 bases remaining between them. The CDR3 runs 15 residues. This clonotype was detected only a few times. This chain uses TRBV12-3 or TRBV12-4 with TRBJ2-6; D may be TRBD1 (6 bases). The clonotype originates from a man aged 55 to 70 in good health. The sample consisted of blood. CDR3 amino acids: CASRHYRAGANVLTF. CDR3 coding DNA: TGTGCCAGCAGACACTACAGGGCTGGGGCCAACGTCCTGACTTTC.